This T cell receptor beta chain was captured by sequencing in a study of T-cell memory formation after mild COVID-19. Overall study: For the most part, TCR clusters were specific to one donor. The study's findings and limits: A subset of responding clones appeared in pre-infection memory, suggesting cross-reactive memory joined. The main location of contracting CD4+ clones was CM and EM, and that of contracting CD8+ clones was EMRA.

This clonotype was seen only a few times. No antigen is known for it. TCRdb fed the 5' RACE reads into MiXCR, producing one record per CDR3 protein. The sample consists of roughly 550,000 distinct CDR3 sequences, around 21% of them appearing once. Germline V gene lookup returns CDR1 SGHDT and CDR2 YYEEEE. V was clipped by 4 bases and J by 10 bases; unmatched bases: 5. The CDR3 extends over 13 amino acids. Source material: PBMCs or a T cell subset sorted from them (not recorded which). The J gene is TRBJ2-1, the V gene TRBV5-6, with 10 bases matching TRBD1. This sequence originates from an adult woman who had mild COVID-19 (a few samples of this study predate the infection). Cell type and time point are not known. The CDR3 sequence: CASSVGQGGEQFF. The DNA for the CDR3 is TGTGCCAGCAGCGTCGGACAGGGGGGAGAGCAGTTCTTC.